The 22 T cell receptor beta chains below were found in one sample sequenced in a study of cytomegalovirus exposure and HLA in healthy donors. The PCR contained 60 Vbeta and 13 Jbeta primers. The data were produced by immunoSEQ multiplex PCR, yet TCRdb's version contains in-frame clones alone and is incomplete. The sample holds 180,000 or so clones; 76% are singletons and the top ten take under 2.5%. The sample comprised PBMCs. The receptors shown here come from a woman in her twenties or thirties in good health and CMV-seropositive.

The J gene is TRBJ2-7, the V gene TRBV4-1, with TRBD2 matching over 8 bases. The CDR3 runs 17 residues. CDR1 and CDR2 from the germline V gene are MGHRA and YSYEKL. The trim removed 0 bases at V and 0 bases at J, leaving 7 bases unmatched. The CDR3 reads CASSQERQRGFSYEQYF. CDR3 DNA: TGCGCCAGCAGCCAAGAGAGACAGCGGGGGTTCTCCTACGAGCAGTACTTC.

The V gene is TRBV2, the J gene TRBJ2-5; D remains unclear. The V gene lost 4 bases and the J gene lost 5 bases, with 11 bases spanning the gap. The length of the CDR3 is 13 residues. CDR1 is SNHLY, CDR2 FYNNEI, per germline. In nucleotides, the CDR3 is TGTGCCAGCAGTGTGATAGGAGCGGAGACCCAGTACTTC. This translates into CASSVIGAETQYF.

This sequence joins TRBV6-1 and TRBJ1-4; TRBD1 aligns across 9 bases. The germline V gene encodes CDR1 MNHNS and CDR2 SASEGT. This CDR3 is built from 11 residues. This CDR3 reads CDRGPPPKLFF. The CDR3 region has the DNA TGTGACAGGGGGCCACCCCCAAAACTGTTTTTT.

The gene calls are TRBV30 and TRBJ1-3; the match to TRBD1 covers 7 bases. CDR1 and CDR2 from the germline V gene are GTSNPN and SVGIG (reference sequence). This CDR3 has 16 amino acids. V was clipped by 5 bases and J by 0 bases; unmatched bases: 10. The CDR3 protein is CAWAIGTDFSGNTIYF. Written as DNA, the CDR3 is TGTGCCTGGGCGATCGGGACAGATTTCTCTGGAAACACCATATATTTT.

The chain uses TRBV4-2 and TRBJ1-4; 7 nucleotides line up with TRBD1. The CDR3 is 15 residues long. Germline lookup yields CDR1 LGHNA and CDR2 YNFKEQ. The ends lost 5 bases at V and 5 bases at J; junction bases unmatched: 8. The CDR3 loop is CASSSSGTENEKLFF. In DNA form, the CDR3 reads TGTGCCAGCAGCTCGTCCGGGACAGAGAATGAAAAACTGTTTTTT.

This clone was seen more than once but under ten times. J is TRBJ1-5 and V is TRBV27; no definite D call. This CDR3 spans 16 amino acids. V lost 0 bases and J 3 bases, leaving 12 bases between the germline ends. Germline values: CDR1 MNHEY, CDR2 SMNVEV (reference sequence). The CDR3 DNA reads as TGTGCCAGCAGTTTATCGGCGGGAAACTCCAATCAGCCCCAGCATTTT. Its translation: CASSLSAGNSNQPQHF.

The V gene is TRBV4-3, the J gene TRBJ1-6; D gene unclear. CDR1 and CDR2 (germline): LGHNA, YSLEER. With 0 bases removed from V and 0 bases from J, the gap between germline ends came to 9 bases. CDR3 length: 17 residues. For the CDR3, the DNA is TGCGCCAGCAGCCAAGATTTTATAAACTCCTATAATTCACCCCTCCACTTT. Its translation: CASSQDFINSYNSPLHF.

The chain uses TRBV10-3 and TRBJ1-3; 7 nucleotides align to TRBD1. This CDR3 contains 15 residues. Germline V gene lookup returns CDR1 ENHRY and CDR2 SYGVKD. V lost 11 bases, J lost 0 bases, and 10 bases stayed unmatched. CDR3: CASMTGFLSGNTIYF. The CDR3 DNA reads TGTGCCTCAATGACAGGGTTTCTCTCTGGAAACACCATATATTTT.

In its sample, this clone was seen a few times. This chain links TRBV18 with TRBJ2-7, with 9 bases aligning to TRBD2. The germline V gene has CDR1 KGHSH and CDR2 LQKENI. The CDR3 is 15 amino acids. With 6 bases clipped from V and 2 bases from J, the junction kept 8 bases outside the gene matches. CDR3 sequence: CASSLRGGGAYEQYF. DNA for the CDR3: TGTGCCAGCTCGCTCAGGGGCGGGGGGGCCTACGAGCAGTACTTC.

The chain uses TRBV11-2 and TRBJ2-7; weak D call: TRBD1 (6 bases). CDR3 length equals 15 residues. V was shortened by 1 base and J by 0 bases, with 10 bases between the two germline ends. The V gene's germline CDR1 is SGHAT and CDR2 FQNNGV. CDR3 residues: CASSLGVGASYEQYF. The CDR3 DNA is TGTGCCAGCAGCTTAGGGGTGGGGGCCTCCTACGAGCAGTACTTC.

V gene TRBV28 combines with J gene TRBJ2-7, with unresolved D. CDR3 size: 12 residues. Trimming left V 8 bases short and J 3 bases short, with 11 bases between. The germline V gene encodes CDR1 MDHEN and CDR2 SYDVKM. CDR3 DNA: TGTGCCAGCCAAAGCTCCTACTACGAGCAGTACTTC. This sequence encodes CASQSSYYEQYF.

In this sample, this clone turned up a few times. This rearrangement joins TRBV2 to TRBJ2-5; D remains ambiguous. V dropped 2 bases and J dropped 1 base, with 2 bases sitting between them. Germline CDR1 and CDR2: SNHLY and FYNNEI. CDR3 size: 12 residues. The CDR3 coding sequence is TGTGCCAGCAGTGAACTCCAAGAGACCCAGTACTTC. This translates into CASSELQETQYF. The variable domain in full, completed from reference TRBV2 and TRBJ2-5, reads EPEVTQTPSHQVTQMGQEVILRCVPISNHLYFYWYRQILGQKVEFLVSFYNNEISEKSEIFDDQFSVERPDGSNFTLKIRSTKLEDSAMYFCASSELQETQYFGPGTRLLVL.

This clone was detected a few times. The chain has TRBV12-5 and TRBJ1-2; D perhaps matches TRBD1 (5 bases). The CDR3 totals 16 residues. The germline V and J ends were trimmed by 2 bases and 6 bases, with 19 bases remaining between them. CDR1 and CDR2 from the germline V gene are LGHNT and FRNRAP. CDR3 nucleotides: TGTGCTAGTGGTTTGACCTCCCGGGCCCCCAGGGATGGCTACACCTTC. Protein product: CASGLTSRAPRDGYTF.

The chain uses TRBV27 and TRBJ1-2; 7 nucleotides match TRBD1. The CDR3 spans 14 residues. Per germline, CDR1 MNHEY and CDR2 SMNVEV (reference sequence). Germline trimming cut 3 bases from V and 6 bases from J; bases unmatched to any gene: 7. CDR3 sequence: CASSFRRQGDGYTF. In DNA, the CDR3 is TGTGCCAGCAGTTTCCGAAGACAGGGTGATGGCTACACCTTC.

CDR3 sequence: CASSQVERVETQYF. CDR3 nucleotide sequence: TGTGCCAGCAGCCAAGTGGAGAGGGTGGAGACCCAGTACTTC. J is TRBJ2-5 and V is TRBV4-2; possibly TRBD2 for D (5 bases). Germline CDR1 reads LGHNA; CDR2 reads YNFKEQ. The CDR3 runs to 14 residues. V shed 1 base and J shed 5 bases, with 11 bases lying between them.

The rearrangement joins TRBV6-6 to TRBJ2-3; the match to TRBD1 covers 9 bases. CDR3 length: 14 residues. The junction had 8 bases not matched to a gene; V was cut back by 7 bases and J by 6 bases. Germline lookup yields CDR1 MNHNY and CDR2 SVGAGI (reference sequence). The CDR3 here is CASNTGTGIDTQYF. CDR3 in DNA: TGTGCCAGCAACACCGGGACAGGGATTGATACGCAGTATTTT.

V gene TRBV5-1 combines with J gene TRBJ2-5; 9 bases align to TRBD1. Germline loops: CDR1 SGHRS, CDR2 YFSETQ. J gave up 14 bases and V 5 bases, and 16 bases lay outside the gene matches. The CDR3 consists of 14 residues. The CDR3 DNA follows: TGCGCCAGCAGGGAGACAGGGGGTGATGGCCCTAGATACTTC. It is translated as CASRETGGDGPRYF.

This clone was observed once. The chain carries TRBV5-6 and TRBJ1-5, with a possible D match to TRBD1 (5 bases). The germline gives CDR1 SGHDT, CDR2 YYEEEE. V lost 2 bases and J 7 bases, leaving 16 bases between the germline ends. This CDR3 contains 15 residues. The CDR3 here is CASSLSFGGWQPQHF. CDR3 in DNA: TGTGCCAGCAGCTTATCTTTCGGGGGATGGCAGCCCCAGCATTTT.

This rearrangement joins TRBV4-1 to TRBJ1-5, with D unclear. The V end was cut by 1 base, the J end by 2 bases, with 6 bases between. The CDR3 is 14 amino acids. Germline lookup yields CDR1 MGHRA and CDR2 YSYEKL. The CDR3 coding sequence is TGCGCCAGCAGCCAAGTACTTGGCAATCAGCCCCAGCATTTT. It yields the protein CASSQVLGNQPQHF.

The V gene is TRBV11-2, the J gene TRBJ2-5; 7 bases are shared with TRBD2. The end of the DNA is better explained by TRBJ2-7, so the J call may be wrong. CDR3 length equals 14 residues. CDR1 is SGHAT and CDR2 is FQNNGV in the germline V gene. The CDR3: CASSLQGGAYEQYF. The DNA for the CDR3 is TGTGCCAGCAGCTTACAGGGAGGGGCCTACGAGCAGTACTTC.

V and J are TRBV4-2 and TRBJ2-3, with D maybe TRBD2 (5 bases). The CDR3 extends over 14 amino acids. V lost 4 bases to trimming and J lost 6 bases, with 14 bases between them. Per germline, CDR1 LGHNA and CDR2 YNFKEQ. CDR3: CASSRSPVADTQYF. In DNA form, the CDR3 reads TGTGCCAGCAGCCGGAGCCCCGTAGCGGATACGCAGTATTTT.

The CDR3 sequence: CASSILGAEQFF. Written as DNA, the CDR3 is TGTGCCAGCAGTATCCTAGGGGCTGAGCAGTTCTTC. The V gene is TRBV27, the J gene TRBJ2-1, with D tentatively TRBD1 (5 bases). This CDR3 is 12 amino acids long. Trimming cost V 5 bases and J 9 bases, with 11 bases left between them. Looked up from germline, CDR1 is MNHEY and CDR2 is SMNVEV (reference sequence).